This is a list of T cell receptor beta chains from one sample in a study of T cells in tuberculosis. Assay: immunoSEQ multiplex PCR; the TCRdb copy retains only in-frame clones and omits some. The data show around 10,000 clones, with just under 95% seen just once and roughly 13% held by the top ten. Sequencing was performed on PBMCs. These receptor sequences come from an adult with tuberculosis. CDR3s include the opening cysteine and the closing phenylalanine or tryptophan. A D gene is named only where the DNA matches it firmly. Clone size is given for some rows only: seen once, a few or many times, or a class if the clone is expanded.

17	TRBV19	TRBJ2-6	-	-	TGTGCCAGTAGTATAGGTTCATACGGCTCTGGGGCCAACGTCCTGACTTTC	CASSIGSYGSGANVLTF
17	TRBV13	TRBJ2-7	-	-	TGTGCCAGCAGCTTAGCTCTACGGACAGAGACCTCCTACGAGCAGTACTTC	CASSLALRTETSYEQYF
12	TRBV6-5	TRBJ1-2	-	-	TGTGCCAGCAGTCTCCAGGGTTATGGCTACACCTTC	CASSLQGYGYTF
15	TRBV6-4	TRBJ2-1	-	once	TGTGCCAGCAGCCCCAGACGGAGCTCCTACAATGAGCAGTTCTTC	CASSPRRSSYNEQFF
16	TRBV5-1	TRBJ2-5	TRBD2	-	TGCGCCAGCAGCTTGGCGCTAGCGGGGGGGAGAGAGACCCAGTACTTC	CASSLALAGGRETQYF
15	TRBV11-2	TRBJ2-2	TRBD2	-	TGTGCCAGCAGTCTTAGCGGGAGGCACACCGGGGAGCTGTTTTTT	CASSLSGRHTGELFF
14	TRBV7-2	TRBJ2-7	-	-	TGTGCCAGCAGCCAGTCGTCGGGGTCCTACGAGCAGTACTTC	CASSQSSGSYEQYF
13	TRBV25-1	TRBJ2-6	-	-	TGTGCCAGCGGGCTCTCTGGGGCCAACGTCCTGACTTTC	CASGLSGANVLTF
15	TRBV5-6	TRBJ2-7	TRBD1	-	TGTGCCAGCAGCTCCGGGACAGGGTTTACCTACGAGCAGTACTTC	CASSSGTGFTYEQYF
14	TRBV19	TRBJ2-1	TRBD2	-	TGTGCCAGTAGCAAACTAGCGGCTACGGATGAGCAGTTCTTC	CASSKLAATDEQFF
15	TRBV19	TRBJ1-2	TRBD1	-	TGTGCCAGTAGTAACCCCGGGACAGCGATCTATGGCTACACCTTC	CASSNPGTAIYGYTF
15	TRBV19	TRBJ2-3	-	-	TGTGCCAGTAGTATACAGGGGTACGGCACAGATACGCAGTATTTT	CASSIQGYGTDTQYF
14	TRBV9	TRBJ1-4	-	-	TGTGCCAGCAGCGTAGATCGGGAGGACGAAAAACTGTTTTTT	CASSVDREDEKLFF
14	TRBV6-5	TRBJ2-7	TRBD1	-	TGTGCCAGCTTCAGTCCCGGGACAGGGTCCGAGCAGTACTTC	CASFSPGTGSEQYF
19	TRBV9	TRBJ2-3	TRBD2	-	TGTGCCAGCAGCGTGGGCGGGGGGGCCGAATTGCGATCGGCAGATACGCAGTATTTT	CASSVGGGAELRSADTQYF
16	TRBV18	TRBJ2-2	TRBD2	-	TGTGCCAGCTCACCAGAACTAGCGGGAGTGATCGGGGAGCTGTTTTTT	CASSPELAGVIGELFF
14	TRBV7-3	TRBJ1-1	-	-	TGTGCCAGCAGCTTTTCCGGGGGGTACACTGAAGCTTTCTTT	CASSFSGGYTEAFF
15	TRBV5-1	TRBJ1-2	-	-	TGCGCCAGCAGCTTGGCCCCCACAGGACACTATGGCTACACCTTC	CASSLAPTGHYGYTF
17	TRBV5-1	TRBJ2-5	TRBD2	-	TGCGCCAGCAGCCCGAGTCGGGGACTAGCGGGTGTGGAGACCCAGTACTTC	CASSPSRGLAGVETQYF
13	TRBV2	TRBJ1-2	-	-	TGTGCCAGCAGTGAAGGACAGGACGATGGCTACACCTTC	CASSEGQDDGYTF
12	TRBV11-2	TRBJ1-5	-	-	TGTGCCAGCAGCTTAACAGGGCGGCCCCAGCATTTT	CASSLTGRPQHF
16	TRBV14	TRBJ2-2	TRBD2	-	TGTGCCAGCAGCCTACTAGCGGGAGGGCCTTCCGGGGAGCTGTTTTTT	CASSLLAGGPSGELFF
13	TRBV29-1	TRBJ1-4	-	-	TGCAGCGTTCGTCAGGGGATCTCTGAAAAACTGTTTTTT	CSVRQGISEKLFF
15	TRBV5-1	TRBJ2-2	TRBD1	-	TGCGCCAGCAGCTGGGGACAGGGAATCCCCGGGGAGCTGTTTTTT	CASSWGQGIPGELFF
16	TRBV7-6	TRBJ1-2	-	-	TGTGCCAGCAGCTTAGCTCAGAGGGGAGGTCCGGGTGGCTACACCTTC	CASSLAQRGGPGGYTF
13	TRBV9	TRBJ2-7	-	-	TGTGCCAGCAGCGTAGGACTCGGGGACGAGCAGTACTTC	CASSVGLGDEQYF
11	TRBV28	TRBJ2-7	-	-	TGTGCCAGCAGTCGCTCCTACGAGCAGTACTTC	CASSRSYEQYF
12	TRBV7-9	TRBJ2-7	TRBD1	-	TGTGCCAGCAGCCTCGACAGGGCCGAGCAGTACTTC	CASSLDRAEQYF
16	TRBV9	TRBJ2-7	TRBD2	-	TGTGCCAGCAGCGTAGGAGGTAGCGGGGGTATAAACGAGCAGTACTTC	CASSVGGSGGINEQYF
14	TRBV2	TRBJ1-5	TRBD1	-	TGTGCCAGCAGCGGGACAGGGAGAGATCAGCCCCAGCATTTT	CASSGTGRDQPQHF
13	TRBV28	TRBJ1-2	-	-	TGTGCCAGCAGTTTAGGTGTGCGTCGGGGCTACACCTTC	CASSLGVRRGYTF
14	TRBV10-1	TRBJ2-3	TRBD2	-	TGCGCCAGCAGTGTCGGGGGGGCCGGAGATACGCAGTATTTT	CASSVGGAGDTQYF
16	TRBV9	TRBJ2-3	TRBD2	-	TGTGCCAGCAGCCCCCGGTATAGCGGGAGTATGGATACGCAGTATTTT	CASSPRYSGSMDTQYF
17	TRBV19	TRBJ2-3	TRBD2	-	TGTGCCAGTAGTATAGTTAACAGCGGGAGATTCACAGATACGCAGTATTTT	CASSIVNSGRFTDTQYF
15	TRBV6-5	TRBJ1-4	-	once	TGTGCCAGCAGTTACCGCCAGGGAATGGGTGAAAAACTGTTTTTT	CASSYRQGMGEKLFF
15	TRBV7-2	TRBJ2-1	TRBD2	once	TGTGCCAGCAGACCACTAGCGGGGAGCCATAATGAGCAGTTCTTC	CASRPLAGSHNEQFF
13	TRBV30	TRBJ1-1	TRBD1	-	TGTGCCTGGAGCGTGACAGGGGGCACTGAAGCTTTCTTT	CAWSVTGGTEAFF
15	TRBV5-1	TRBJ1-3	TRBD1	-	TGCGCCAGCAGCTTTGGGGACAGGACTGGAAACACCATATATTTT	CASSFGDRTGNTIYF
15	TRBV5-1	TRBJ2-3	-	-	TGCGCCAGCAGCTTGGCCCAGCCGGGGGAAGATACGCAGTATTTT	CASSLAQPGEDTQYF
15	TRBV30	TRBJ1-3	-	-	TGTGCCTGGAGTGTAGACACAGGCTCTGGAAACACCATATATTTT	CAWSVDTGSGNTIYF
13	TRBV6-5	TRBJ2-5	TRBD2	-	TGTGCCAGCAGTCCGGGACTAGGGGAGACCCAGTACTTC	CASSPGLGETQYF
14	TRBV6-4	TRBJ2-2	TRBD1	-	TGTGCCAGTAGGTTGGACAGGGACACCGGGGAGCTGTTTTTT	CASRLDRDTGELFF
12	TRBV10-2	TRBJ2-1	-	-	TGCGCCAGCAGTCGCAGTTGGAATGAGCAGTTCTTC	CASSRSWNEQFF
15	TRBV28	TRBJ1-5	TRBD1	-	TGTGCCAGCAGCCCCCCCAGGGGGCATAATCAGCCCCAGCATTTT	CASSPPRGHNQPQHF
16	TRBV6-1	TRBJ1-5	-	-	TGTGCCAGCAGTGAACCCAGGGGAAGCAGCAATCAGCCCCAGCATTTT	CASSEPRGSSNQPQHF
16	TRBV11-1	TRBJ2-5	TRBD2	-	TGTGCCAGCAGTTTTGGACTAGCGGGAGTGGGGGAGACCCAGTACTTC	CASSFGLAGVGETQYF
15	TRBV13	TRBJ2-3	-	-	TGTGCCAGCAGCTTAGGGGAGCAGGGGACAGATACGCAGTATTTT	CASSLGEQGTDTQYF
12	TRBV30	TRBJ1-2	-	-	TGTGCCTACCGAATGACAGTCTATGGCTACACCTTC	CAYRMTVYGYTF
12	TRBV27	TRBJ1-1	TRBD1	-	TGTGCCAGCAGTCCCCGGACAGGGAAAGCTTTCTTT	CASSPRTGKAFF